Listed below are T cell receptor beta chains from one sample, sequenced in a study of T-cell memory formation after mild COVID-19. One entry per CDR3 protein, called by TCRdb with MiXCR from the 5' RACE reads. The table has 470,000 or so distinct CDR3 sequences, around a sixth seen once. Material: PBMCs or a T cell subset sorted from them (not recorded which). The receptors originated from an adult woman who had mild COVID-19 (a few samples of this study predate the infection). Cell type and time point are not known. CDR3s include the opening cysteine and the closing phenylalanine or tryptophan. A D gene is named only where the DNA matches it firmly. The size of a clone is reported for some rows only, either as once, few or many, or as a class for expanded clones.

clone size | J gene | V gene | D gene | CDR3 DNA | CDR3 protein
few | TRBJ1-2 | TRBV12-3/TRBV12-4 | NA | TGTGCCAGCAGTTCGCGCAGGGTGTTCTATGGCTACACCTTC | CASSSRRVFYGYTF
NA | TRBJ2-7 | TRBV5-1 | NA | TGCGCCAGCCACGGGGTGTGTAGAGTGGGGTCCTACGAGCAGTACTTC | CASHGVCRVGSYEQYF
few | TRBJ2-7 | TRBV3-1 | NA | TGTGCCAGCAGCCAAGAGTGGCGCGGCTACGAGCAGTACTTC | CASSQEWRGYEQYF
few | TRBJ2-7 | TRBV29-1 | TRBD1 | TGCAGCGTTGCCAGGGGGACGGACGAGCAGTACTTC | CSVARGTDEQYF
many | TRBJ2-5 | TRBV29-1 | NA | TGCAGCGTTGATCTTGGGCAGGGGGGGGAGACCCAGTACTTC | CSVDLGQGGETQYF
NA | TRBJ2-5 | TRBV19 | NA | TGTGCCAGTAGGTTTGGAGTGGGATCTCGAGAGACCCAGTACTTC | CASRFGVGSRETQYF
many | TRBJ2-1 | TRBV24-1 | TRBD2 | TGTGCCACCAGTGATTCGAAGGGACTAGCGGGAAGCAATGAGCAGTTCTTC | CATSDSKGLAGSNEQFF
many | TRBJ2-2 | TRBV29-1 | NA | TGCAGCGTTGACACCGGGAACACCGGGGAGCTGTTTTTT | CSVDTGNTGELFF
few | TRBJ1-6 | TRBV5-6 | TRBD1 | TGTGCCAGCAGCTTGCTCACAGGGGAGAATTCACCCCTCCACTTT | CASSLLTGENSPLHF
NA | TRBJ2-3 | TRBV7-9 | NA | TGTGCCAGCAGCTTTCCCCAGGGCCCCCGCCCCACCTCCACAGATACGCAGTATTTT | CASSFPQGPRPTSTDTQYF